This TCR beta chain appears in the sequencing data of a study of blood T cells in healthy people across ages. The V end lost 3 bases, the J end lost 0 bases, and 17 bases lay between the germline ends. The length of the CDR3 is 17 residues. CDR1 is MNHEY, CDR2 SVGAGI, per germline. Next came a second PCR, run for about 6 to 12 cycles, which used a sample-barcoded 5' primer along with a J-beta primer mix. Via MiXCR, TCRdb re-called the 5' RACE reads, giving one row per CDR3 protein. This table holds around 1,900,000 distinct CDR3 sequences, approximately 39% found once. This clonotype has just a few counts. Antigen: not known. Study-wide points: Naive CD4+ cells and diversity were both higher in long-lived donors than in aged donors.

This rearrangement joins TRBV6-5 to TRBJ1-1; D remains unclear. The TCR comes from a human donor in good health. Sequences were obtained from blood. The CDR3 DNA is TGTGCCAGCAGTTATTCATCCGGGGTCTTGGTGAACACTGAAGCTTTCTTT. This gives the protein CASSYSSGVLVNTEAFF.